This T cell receptor (beta chain) was retrieved from a study of cytomegalovirus exposure and HLA in healthy donors. Study background: Unique TCRs numbering 75 million to 95 million, obtained from HLA-typed donors, made up an early data release. Findings and caveats of the study: Follow-up analysis later connected one missense variant in DCLRE1C with trimming of TCR beta V- and J-genes.

Notes on this clone: Its antigen is still unknown.

V gave up 5 bases and J gave up 4 bases, with 11 bases separating them. Germline CDR1 is SGHVS and CDR2 is FQNEAQ. The CDR3 extends over 13 amino acids. 13 Jbeta primers and 60 Vbeta primers were used for the PCR. The assay was immunoSEQ multiplex PCR, and TCRdb's table has in-frame clones only and misses some. Here the sample spans some 130,000 clones, roughly 80% being singletons. The chain couples TRBV7-8 to TRBJ1-1; D is undetermined. The source material was PBMCs. The source of this sequence is a woman in her thirties or forties in good health and CMV-seronegative. This chain's CDR3 is CASSQGTGTEAFF. CDR3 sequence (DNA): TGTGCCAGCAGCCAAGGCACGGGCACTGAAGCTTTCTTT. Looking up the rest from reference TRBV7-8 and TRBJ1-1 gives the full variable domain: GAGVSQSPRYKVAKRGQDVALRCDPISGHVSLFWYQQALGQGPEFLTYFQNEAQLDKSGLPSDRFFAERPEGSVSTLKIQRTQQEDSAVYLCASSQGTGTEAFFGQGTRLTVV.